A single T cell receptor beta chain is shown here with its context. Its antigen is still unknown. A read error may be the cause here, since a much bigger clone is one base away. The CD3+ T cells first had an overnight rest without serum. TCRdb independently ran MiXCR on the 5' RACE reads; one entry per CDR3 protein. The sample lists approximately 10,000 distinct CDR3 sequences; around two fifths were seen once. The record originates from a study of T cell repertoires and leukemia-associated antigens. Overall study results and limits: No significant group difference appeared in Vbeta, Jbeta or VDJ counts.

The CDR3 extends over 12 amino acids. V dropped 1 base and J dropped 9 bases, with 8 bases sitting between them. Germline values: CDR1 SGHNT, CDR2 YYREEE (reference sequence). What was sequenced was CD3+ T cells sorted from blood and cultured. The receptor was derived from a female donor in good health. The chain carries TRBV5-4 and TRBJ2-4; D is perhaps TRBD1 (5 bases). The CDR3 sequence: CASSLQGSIQYF. The CDR3 nucleotides are TGTGCCAGCAGCTTGCAGGGAAGCATTCAGTACTTC.